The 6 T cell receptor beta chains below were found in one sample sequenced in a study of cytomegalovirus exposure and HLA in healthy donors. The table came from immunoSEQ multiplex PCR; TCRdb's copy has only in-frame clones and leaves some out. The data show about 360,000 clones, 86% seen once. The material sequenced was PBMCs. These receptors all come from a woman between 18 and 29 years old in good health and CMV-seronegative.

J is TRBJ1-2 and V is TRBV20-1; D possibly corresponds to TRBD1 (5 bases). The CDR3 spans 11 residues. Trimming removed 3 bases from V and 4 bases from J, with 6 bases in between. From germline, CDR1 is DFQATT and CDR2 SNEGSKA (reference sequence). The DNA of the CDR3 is TGCAGTGCTAGGGGGCCCTATGGCTACACCTTC. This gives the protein CSARGPYGYTF.

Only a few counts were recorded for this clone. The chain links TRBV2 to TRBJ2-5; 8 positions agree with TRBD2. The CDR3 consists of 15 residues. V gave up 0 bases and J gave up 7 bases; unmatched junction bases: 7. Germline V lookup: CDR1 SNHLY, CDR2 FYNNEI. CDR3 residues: CASSEARREGGTQYF. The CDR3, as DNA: TGTGCCAGCAGTGAAGCGAGACGGGAGGGAGGGACCCAGTACTTC.

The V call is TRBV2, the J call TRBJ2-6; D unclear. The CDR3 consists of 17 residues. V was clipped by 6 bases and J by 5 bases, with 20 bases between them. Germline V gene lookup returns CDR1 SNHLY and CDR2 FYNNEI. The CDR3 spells CASSPGPDVLWANVLTF. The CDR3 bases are TGTGCCAGCAGCCCGGGTCCTGACGTACTCTGGGCCAACGTCCTGACTTTC. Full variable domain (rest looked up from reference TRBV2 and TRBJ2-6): EPEVTQTPSHQVTQMGQEVILRCVPISNHLYFYWYRQILGQKVEFLVSFYNNEISEKSEIFDDQFSVERPDGSNFTLKIRSTKLEDSAMYFCASSPGPDVLWANVLTFGAGSRLTVL.

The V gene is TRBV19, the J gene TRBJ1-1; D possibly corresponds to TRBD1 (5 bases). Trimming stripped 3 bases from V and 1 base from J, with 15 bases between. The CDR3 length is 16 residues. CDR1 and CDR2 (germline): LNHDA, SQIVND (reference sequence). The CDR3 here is CASSITPLGGNTEAFF. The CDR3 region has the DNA TGTGCCAGTAGTATCACACCGCTCGGGGGGAACACTGAAGCTTTCTTT.

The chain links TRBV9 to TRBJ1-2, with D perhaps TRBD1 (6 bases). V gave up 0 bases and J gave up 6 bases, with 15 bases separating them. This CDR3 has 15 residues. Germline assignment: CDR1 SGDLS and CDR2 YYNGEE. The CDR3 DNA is TGTGCCAGCAGCGTAGGAGGGGGAGTTTGGAATGGCTACACCTTC. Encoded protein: CASSVGGGVWNGYTF.

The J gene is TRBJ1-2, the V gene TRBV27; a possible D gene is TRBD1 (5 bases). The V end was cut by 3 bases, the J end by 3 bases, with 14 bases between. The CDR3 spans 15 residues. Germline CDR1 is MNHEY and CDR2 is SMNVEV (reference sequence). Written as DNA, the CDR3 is TGTGCCAGCAGTTTCACTCCGGGACTGTACTATGGCTACACCTTC. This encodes CASSFTPGLYYGYTF.